A single sample is the source of the 27 T cell receptor beta chains below, sequenced in a study of T cell responses to AZD1222 COVID-19 vaccine. Sequenced by immunoSEQ multiplex PCR; TCRdb stores in-frame clones only, minus some. The top ten hold about 9% of the sample, which has 75,000 to 95,000 clones, about nine tenths seen once. Sequencing used peripheral blood, obtained 28 days after the second dose of the MenACWY control vaccine. These receptors were taken from an adult who received the MenACWY meningococcal vaccine as a control.

This clone was seen only once. V is TRBV6-5 and J is TRBJ1-2; 8 bases agree with TRBD1. Germline assignment: CDR1 MNHEY and CDR2 SVGAGI. CDR3 size: 14 residues. V was clipped by 6 bases and J by 2 bases; unmatched bases: 5. The CDR3 DNA follows: TGTGCCAGCAGCGGAGGACAGGGCAACTATGGCTACACCTTC. Its translation: CASSGGQGNYGYTF.

In its sample, this clone was seen a few times. The chain employs TRBV6-1 and TRBJ2-2, with 9 bases fitting TRBD1. Per germline, CDR1 MNHNS and CDR2 SASEGT. The CDR3 runs to 15 residues. The V gene end was trimmed by 1 base and the J gene end by 3 bases; junction bases not matched to a gene: 0. The CDR3 DNA follows: TGTGCCAGCAGTGAAGGGGACAGGGACACCGGGGAGCTGTTTTTT. Translating gives CASSEGDRDTGELFF.

CDR3: CASSSVAGTSGGAGEQFF. As DNA, the CDR3 is TGTGCCAGCAGCTCAGTCGCGGGGACTAGCGGGGGGGCTGGTGAGCAGTTCTTC. The chain uses TRBV7-2 and TRBJ2-1, with 16 positions matching TRBD2. Germline lookup yields CDR1 SGHTA and CDR2 FQGNSA. V shed 4 bases, J shed 9 bases, and the junction held 12 bases outside the gene matches. This CDR3 is 18 amino acids long.

The V gene is TRBV6-6, the J gene TRBJ1-2; unclear D gene. In germline, CDR1 is MNHNY, CDR2 SVGAGI (reference sequence). CDR3 length: 15 amino acids. The ends were cut back, 0 bases at V and 1 base at J, with 9 bases in the middle. The CDR3 coding sequence is TGTGCCAGCAGTTACTCGGGGAACCGTAACTATGGCTACACCTTC. Its translation: CASSYSGNRNYGYTF.

CDR3 residues: CASRGRANTEAFF. Here the CDR3 DNA reads TGTGCCAGCAGAGGACGGGCGAACACTGAAGCTTTCTTT. V is TRBV5-5 and J is TRBJ1-1; D is undetermined. V lost 5 bases, J lost 1 base, and 9 bases lay in between. CDR3 length: 13 residues. Per germline, CDR1 SGHKS and CDR2 YYEKEE (reference sequence). The whole variable domain, remainder taken from reference TRBV5-5 and TRBJ1-1, is DAGVTQSPTHLIKTRGQQVTLRCSPISGHKSVSWYQQVLGQGPQFIFQYYEKEERGRGNFPDRFSARQFPNYSSELNVNALLLGDSALYLCASRGRANTEAFFGQGTRLTVV.

The chain has TRBV6-5 and TRBJ1-1; 9 positions match TRBD1. CDR3 length: 13 residues. The germline V gene encodes CDR1 MNHEY and CDR2 SVGAGI. Unmatched junction bases numbered 6, after V lost 8 bases and J lost 5 bases. The DNA for the CDR3 is TGTGCCAGCTGGACAGGGGTAAATACTGAAGCTTTCTTT. Protein product: CASWTGVNTEAFF.

V usage is TRBV28 and J usage is TRBJ1-2; D is undetermined. The germline V gene encodes CDR1 MDHEN and CDR2 SYDVKM. Trimming stripped 3 bases from V and 5 bases from J, with 10 bases between. The CDR3 is 13 amino acids. In nucleotides, the CDR3 is TGTGCCAGCAGTTTCGCGGATCTATATGGCTACACCTTC. It yields the protein CASSFADLYGYTF.

This sequence joins TRBV19 and TRBJ2-1; D unclear. The CDR3 is 14 amino acids. Trimming pared 3 bases from V and 9 bases from J, leaving 15 bases between. Germline V gene lookup returns CDR1 LNHDA and CDR2 SQIVND (reference sequence). DNA for the CDR3: TGTGCCAGTAGTATGGCCGGGTATGGGATTGAGCAGTTCTTC. This encodes CASSMAGYGIEQFF.

The chain combines TRBV4-2 with TRBJ1-4, with D tentatively TRBD1 (6 bases). Germline V gene lookup returns CDR1 LGHNA and CDR2 YNFKEQ. The CDR3 is 15 amino acids. V lost 0 bases, J lost 8 bases, and 13 bases lay in between. CDR3 sequence reads: CASSQDSQGGEKLFF. The CDR3 nucleotides are TGTGCCAGCAGCCAAGATTCACAGGGTGGGGAAAAACTGTTTTTT.

The chain joins TRBV11-3 to TRBJ1-6, with no clear D. Trimming pared 1 base from V and 10 bases from J, leaving 8 bases between. The CDR3 is 13 amino acids. Germline values: CDR1 SGHNT, CDR2 YENEEA. This CDR3 reads CASSLVTGSPLHF. DNA for the CDR3: TGTGCCAGCAGCTTAGTAACGGGGTCACCCCTCCACTTT.

The rearrangement joins TRBV30 to TRBJ1-3; D unclear. The CDR3 contains 15 residues. V was trimmed by 0 bases and J by 0 bases, leaving 9 bases between them. The germline V gene has CDR1 GTSNPN and CDR2 SVGIG (reference sequence). The DNA of the CDR3 is TGTGCCTGGAGTGTCTCCGGAGCCTCTGGAAACACCATATATTTT. Translation gives CAWSVSGASGNTIYF.

The chain combines TRBV5-8 with TRBJ2-7; D possibly corresponds to TRBD2 (5 bases). Germline V lookup: CDR1 SGHTS, CDR2 YDEGEE. The CDR3 is 14 amino acids. The V gene lost 1 base and the J gene lost 2 bases, with 10 bases spanning the gap. Written as DNA, the CDR3 is TGTGCCAGCAGCTTGTCGGGAAACGCCTACGAGCAGTACTTC. Its protein is CASSLSGNAYEQYF.

This clone was seen a handful of times. The chain carries TRBV7-9 and TRBJ2-3; D is undetermined. This CDR3 spans 15 amino acids. Germline-derived CDR1 and CDR2 are SEHNR and FQNEAQ (reference sequence). Deletions cut 3 bases from V and 0 bases from J, with 10 bases between. The CDR3 loop is CASSLGRPSTDTQYF. CDR3 DNA sequence: TGTGCCAGCAGCTTGGGCAGGCCTAGCACAGATACGCAGTATTTT.

This clone was seen a single time. This sequence joins TRBV6-5 and TRBJ2-2, with TRBD2 as a possible D gene (6 bases). Trimming removed 4 bases at V and 7 bases at J, with 7 bases between. The CDR3 runs to 12 residues. Germline V gives CDR1 MNHEY, CDR2 SVGAGI. CDR3 sequence (DNA): TGTGCCAGCAGTTTCGGGAGCGGGGAGCTGTTTTTT. It codes for CASSFGSGELFF.

This chain joins TRBV7-8 and TRBJ1-6, with unresolved D. V was pared by 5 bases and J by 7 bases, with 6 bases between. There are 12 residues in the CDR3. Germline CDR1 and CDR2: SGHVS and FQNEAQ. The CDR3 DNA reads TGTGCCAGCAGCCGCCAGAATTCACCCCTCCACTTT. Encoded protein: CASSRQNSPLHF. The complete variable domain, with remaining parts taken from reference TRBV7-8 and TRBJ1-6, reads GAGVSQSPRYKVAKRGQDVALRCDPISGHVSLFWYQQALGQGPEFLTYFQNEAQLDKSGLPSDRFFAERPEGSVSTLKIQRTQQEDSAVYLCASSRQNSPLHFGNGTRLTVT.

The V gene is TRBV29-1, the J gene TRBJ1-5; D ambiguous. The CDR3 runs 13 residues. Germline CDR1 and CDR2: SQVTM and ANQGSEA. Trimming left V 4 bases short and J 4 bases short, with 11 bases between. The CDR3 loop is CSVASGSNQPQHF. The CDR3 coding sequence is TGCAGCGTTGCCTCCGGTTCGAATCAGCCCCAGCATTTT. Supplemented by reference TRBV29-1 and TRBJ1-5, the full variable domain reads SAVISQKPSRDICQRGTSLTIQCQVDSQVTMMFWYRQQPGQSLTLIATANQGSEATYESGFVIDKFPISRPNLTFSTLTVSNMSPEDSSIYLCSVASGSNQPQHFGDGTRLSIL.

This clone was recorded once. This chain uses TRBV30 with TRBJ1-5, with D possibly matching TRBD1 (5 bases). This CDR3 is built from 14 residues. Trimming pared 2 bases from V and 6 bases from J, leaving 14 bases between. Germline V CDR1 and CDR2: GTSNPN, SVGIG (reference sequence). The CDR3 sequence: CAWSPTGGGQPQHF. CDR3 sequence (DNA): TGTGCCTGGAGTCCAACGGGGGGTGGTCAGCCCCAGCATTTT.

The V call is TRBV7-9, the J call TRBJ2-5, with D hard to call. Trimming took 5 bases from V and 3 from J, leaving 10 bases between them. The CDR3 runs 13 residues. Germline V lookup: CDR1 SEHNR, CDR2 FQNEAQ (reference sequence). The CDR3 protein is CASSPLRKETQYF. The CDR3 DNA reads as TGTGCCAGCAGCCCCCTTCGTAAAGAGACCCAGTACTTC.

The V gene is TRBV5-6, the J gene TRBJ1-5; TRBD1 agrees at 9 bases. This CDR3 has 17 amino acids. Germline CDR1 is SGHDT and CDR2 is YYEEEE. After removal of 3 bases from V and 2 bases from J, the junction contained 9 bases not matched to a gene. CDR3 bases: TGTGCCAGCAGCTCTACCACCACAGGGGGCGGCAATCAGCCCCAGCATTTT. Its translation is CASSSTTTGGGNQPQHF.

V and J are TRBV11-2 and TRBJ2-7; possible D gene TRBD1, 5 bases. CDR3 length: 15 residues. Trimming cost V 5 bases and J 2 bases, with 16 bases left between them. From germline, CDR1 is SGHAT and CDR2 FQNNGV. The CDR3 coding sequence is TGTGCCAGCAGCCCCCAGACAGCGAACCCCTACGAGCAGTACTTC. Its protein product is CASSPQTANPYEQYF. Full variable domain (remainder filled in from reference TRBV11-2 and TRBJ2-7): EAGVAQSPRYKIIEKRQSVAFWCNPISGHATLYWYQQILGQGPKLLIQFQNNGVVDDSQLPKDRFSAERLKGVDSTLKIQPAKLEDSAVYLCASSPQTANPYEQYFGPGTRLTVT.

Note on this clone: Other DNA sequences within the sample encode an identical CDR3. This chain uses TRBV3-1 (or the pseudogene TRBV3-2) with TRBJ1-6, with 8 bases that match TRBD1. This CDR3 region has 14 residues. The trim removed 3 bases at V and 5 bases at J, leaving 0 bases unmatched. Germline V lookup: CDR1 LGHDT, CDR2 YNNKEL (reference sequence). CDR3 in amino acids: CASSQGQDNSPLHF. CDR3 DNA: TGTGCCAGCAGCCAGGGACAGGATAATTCACCCCTCCACTTT.

This clone occurred a few times. J is TRBJ1-1 and V is TRBV11-2, with D possibly being TRBD1 (6 bases). The V end lost 5 bases, the J end lost 5 bases, and 15 bases lay between the germline ends. The CDR3 is 14 amino acids. The germline V gene encodes CDR1 SGHAT and CDR2 FQNNGV. CDR3 sequence: CASSPWTVETEAFF. The CDR3 region has the DNA TGTGCCAGCAGCCCCTGGACAGTAGAAACTGAAGCTTTCTTT.

This clone was observed a handful of times. The chain employs TRBV3-1 (or the pseudogene TRBV3-2) and TRBJ1-1; no clear D gene. The V and J ends lost 1 base and 5 bases respectively, with 8 bases between them. Germline V gene sequence: CDR1 LGHDT, CDR2 YNNKEL (reference sequence). The CDR3 length is 13 residues. The CDR3 is CASSQGHLTEAFF. CDR3 in DNA: TGTGCCAGCAGCCAAGGTCATTTAACTGAAGCTTTCTTT.

In its sample, this clone ranks as medium-sized (0.01 to 0.1%). V is TRBV5-1 and J is TRBJ2-7; D may be TRBD2 (6 bases). CDR3 size: 14 residues. Germline-derived CDR1 and CDR2 are SGHRS and YFSETQ. V was pared by 2 bases and J by 4 bases, with 13 bases between. The CDR3 DNA is TGCGCCAGCAGCTTTAGGGGACTCGGGTACGAGCAGTACTTC. Its translation is CASSFRGLGYEQYF.

This chain uses TRBV20-1 with TRBJ2-5, with 7 bases that match TRBD1. V gave up 4 bases and J gave up 10 bases; unmatched junction bases: 3. Germline V CDR1 and CDR2: DFQATT, SNEGSKA (reference sequence). The CDR3 runs 10 residues. The CDR3 reads CSANRDSQYF. Here the CDR3 DNA reads TGCAGTGCTAACCGGGACAGCCAGTACTTC.

This chain connects TRBV19 to TRBJ1-2; D is possibly TRBD1 (5 bases). This CDR3 comprises 14 residues. The germline gives CDR1 LNHDA, CDR2 SQIVND (reference sequence). Trimming left V 4 bases short and J 1 base short, with 10 bases between. CDR3 bases: TGTGCCAGTAGTAGGGGGGGGATTAACTATGGCTACACCTTC. Encoded protein: CASSRGGINYGYTF.

This clone is a singleton in its sample. The chain has TRBV5-4 and TRBJ1-1; unclear D gene. V lost 3 bases and J lost 1, with 1 base in between. Germline CDR1 is SGHNT and CDR2 is YYREEE (reference sequence). The CDR3 extends over 11 amino acids. The CDR3 DNA sequence: TGTGCCAGCAGCTCGAACACTGAAGCTTTCTTT. This encodes CASSSNTEAFF.